The present entry profiles one T cell receptor (beta chain) with its context. What it binds is not known. Naive CD8 cells lacked CD45RO and underwent positive selection for CCR7, leaving out terminally differentiated effector memory CD45RA+ cells. These data are taken from a study of shared clonotypes between healthy human individuals. Across the study: Per donor, CD8 memory used one plate, CD8 naive used two, CD4 memory used three and CD4 naive used three.

The CDR3 has 15 residues. Germline V CDR1 and CDR2: SGHTA, FQGNSA. Trimming cost V 8 bases and J 2 bases, with 17 bases left between them. The study's findings and limits: Clonotype sharing across a handful of donors was observed for roughly 5% of naive CD4 clonotypes.

TCRdb's table, derived via immunoSEQ multiplex PCR, lists solely in-frame clones and lacks some. This table holds over 750,000 clones, 90% to 97% found once. The chain recombines TRBV7-2 with TRBJ2-3, with D unclear. Sequences were obtained from naive CD8+ T cells sorted from blood. The receptor was isolated from a man aged 30 to 39 in good health. Written as DNA, the CDR3 is TGTGCCAGCCCTGGACCTAGGTCCCCCACAGATACGCAGTATTTT. Translating gives CASPGPRSPTDTQYF.